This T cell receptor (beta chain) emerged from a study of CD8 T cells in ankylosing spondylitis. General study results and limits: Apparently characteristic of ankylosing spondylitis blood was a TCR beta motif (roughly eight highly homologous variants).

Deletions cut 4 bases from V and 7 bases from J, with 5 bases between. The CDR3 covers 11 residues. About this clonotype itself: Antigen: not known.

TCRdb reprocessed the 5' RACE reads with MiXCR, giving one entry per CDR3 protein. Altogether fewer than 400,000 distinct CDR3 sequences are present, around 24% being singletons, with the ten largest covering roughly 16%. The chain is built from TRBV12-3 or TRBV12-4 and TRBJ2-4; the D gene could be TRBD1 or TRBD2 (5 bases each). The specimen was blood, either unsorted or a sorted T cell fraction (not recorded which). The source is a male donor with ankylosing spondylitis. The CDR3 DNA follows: TGTGCCAGCAGTTGGGGGAACATTCAGTACTTC. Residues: CASSWGNIQYF.